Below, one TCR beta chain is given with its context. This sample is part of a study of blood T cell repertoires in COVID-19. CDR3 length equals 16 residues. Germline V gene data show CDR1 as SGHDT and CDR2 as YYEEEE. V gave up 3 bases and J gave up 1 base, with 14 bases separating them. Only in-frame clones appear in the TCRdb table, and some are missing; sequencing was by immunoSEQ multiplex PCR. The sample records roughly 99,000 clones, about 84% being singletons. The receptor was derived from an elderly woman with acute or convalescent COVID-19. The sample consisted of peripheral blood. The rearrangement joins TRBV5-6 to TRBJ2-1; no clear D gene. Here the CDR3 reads CASSSVLGASYNEQFF. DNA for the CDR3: TGTGCCAGCAGCTCAGTGCTGGGCGCTTCCTACAATGAGCAGTTCTTC.